This TCR beta chain was recovered during a study of T cell responses to AZD1222 COVID-19 vaccine. Points from the study as a whole: Spike was spanned by vaccine-associated CD4 TCRs, with dominance at 160-218 and 743-854.

Comment on this clone: Its target is not known.

The germline CDR1 and CDR2 sequences are SGHRS and YFSETQ. This CDR3 has 15 residues. V gave up 0 bases and J gave up 4 bases, with 10 bases separating them. Libraries were prepared by immunoSEQ multiplex PCR; TCRdb keeps only in-frame clonotypes and omits some of them. Altogether tens of thousands of clones are present, approximately 90% being singletons, with the ten largest covering approximately 30%. This chain joins TRBV5-1 and TRBJ1-4; D ambiguous. This TCR was sampled from an adult who received the AZD1222 COVID-19 vaccine. Specimen: peripheral blood, collected 28 days after the second AZD1222 dose. For the CDR3, the DNA is TGCGCCAGCAGCTTGGCAGCGGGCTTTAATGAAAAACTGTTTTTT. Protein: CASSLAAGFNEKLFF.